This T cell receptor (beta chain) was found in a study of blood T cell repertoires in COVID-19. Study information: Researchers got acute and convalescent COVID-19 samples from the United States, Italy and Spain.

Data came from immunoSEQ multiplex PCR; TCRdb stores just in-frame clones and leaves some out. The data show hundreds of thousands of clones, with 88% seen just once and approximately 7.3% held by the top ten. This CDR3 contains 16 residues. Trimming cost V 3 bases and J 0 bases; bases outside gene matches: 4. CDR1 KGHDR and CDR2 SFDVKD come from the germline V gene. This clonotype was obtained from an older woman with COVID-19, enrolled during active disease. The sequenced material came from peripheral blood. V and J are TRBV24-1 and TRBJ2-1, with TRBD1 identical over 7 bases. CDR3 sequence: CATSDRGQSSYNEQFF. In DNA, the CDR3 is TGTGCCACCAGTGATAGGGGACAGAGCTCCTACAATGAGCAGTTCTTC.